What follows describes a single T cell receptor (beta chain). Its antigen is as yet unknown. Quantitative barcoded 5'-RACE was used to prepare TCR beta libraries. TCRdb itself ran the 5' RACE reads through MiXCR, one entry per CDR3 protein. The table has approximately 400,000 distinct CDR3 sequences, approximately 26% seen once. V dropped 4 bases and J dropped 0; count of bases not matched to a gene: 1. The germline V gene has CDR1 SGHTS and CDR2 YDEGEE. The CDR3 runs 14 residues. This specimen belongs to a study of CD8 T cells in ankylosing spondylitis. Study results and caveats: It was reported that disease-linked clones were significantly enriched in matched ankylosing spondylitis synovial fluid. CD8+ by phenotype, disease-linked clones were relatively rare in peripheral blood. Roughly eight highly homologous variants made up a TCR beta motif that seemed to typify ankylosing spondylitis blood.

The sequence was collected from a male donor with ankylosing spondylitis. Sequencing used blood, either unsorted or a sorted T cell fraction (not recorded which). This chain uses TRBV5-8 with TRBJ2-4; 7 nucleotides line up with TRBD1. CDR3 amino acids: CASSHRGAKNIQYF. As DNA, the CDR3 is TGTGCCAGCAGCCACAGGGGAGCCAAAAACATTCAGTACTTC.